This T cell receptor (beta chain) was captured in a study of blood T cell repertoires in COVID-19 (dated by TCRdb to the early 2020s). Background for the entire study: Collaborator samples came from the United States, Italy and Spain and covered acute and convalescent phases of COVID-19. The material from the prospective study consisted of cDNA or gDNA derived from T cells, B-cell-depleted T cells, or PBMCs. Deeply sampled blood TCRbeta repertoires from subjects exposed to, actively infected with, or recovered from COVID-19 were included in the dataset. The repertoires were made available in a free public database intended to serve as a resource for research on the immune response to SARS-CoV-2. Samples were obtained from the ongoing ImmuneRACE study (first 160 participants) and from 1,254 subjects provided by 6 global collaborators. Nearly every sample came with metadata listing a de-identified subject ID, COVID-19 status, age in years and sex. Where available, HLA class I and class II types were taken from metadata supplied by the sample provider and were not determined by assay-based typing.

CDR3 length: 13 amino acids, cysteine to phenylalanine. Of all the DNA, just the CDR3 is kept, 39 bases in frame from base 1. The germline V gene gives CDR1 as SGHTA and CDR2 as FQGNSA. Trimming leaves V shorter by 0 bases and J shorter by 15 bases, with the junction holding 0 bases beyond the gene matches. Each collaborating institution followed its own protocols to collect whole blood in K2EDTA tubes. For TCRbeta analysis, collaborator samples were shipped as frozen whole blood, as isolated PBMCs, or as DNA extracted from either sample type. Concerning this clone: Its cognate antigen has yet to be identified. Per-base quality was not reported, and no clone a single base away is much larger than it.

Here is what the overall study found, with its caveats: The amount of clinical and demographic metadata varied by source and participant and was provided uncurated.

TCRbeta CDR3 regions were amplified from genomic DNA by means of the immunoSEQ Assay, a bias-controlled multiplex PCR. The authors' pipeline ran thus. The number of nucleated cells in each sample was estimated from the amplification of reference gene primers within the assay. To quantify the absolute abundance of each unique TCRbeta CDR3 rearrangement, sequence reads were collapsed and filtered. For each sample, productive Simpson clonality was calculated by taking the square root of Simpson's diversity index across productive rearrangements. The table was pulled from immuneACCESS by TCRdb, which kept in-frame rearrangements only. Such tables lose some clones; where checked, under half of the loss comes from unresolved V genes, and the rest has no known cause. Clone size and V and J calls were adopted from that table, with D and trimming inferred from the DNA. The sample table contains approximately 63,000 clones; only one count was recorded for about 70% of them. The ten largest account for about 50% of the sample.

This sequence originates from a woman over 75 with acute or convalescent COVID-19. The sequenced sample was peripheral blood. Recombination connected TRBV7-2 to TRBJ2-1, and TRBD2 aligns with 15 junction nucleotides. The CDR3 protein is CASSLAGLAGGFF. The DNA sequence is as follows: TGTGCCAGCAGCTTAGCGGGACTAGCGGGAGGGTTCTTC.